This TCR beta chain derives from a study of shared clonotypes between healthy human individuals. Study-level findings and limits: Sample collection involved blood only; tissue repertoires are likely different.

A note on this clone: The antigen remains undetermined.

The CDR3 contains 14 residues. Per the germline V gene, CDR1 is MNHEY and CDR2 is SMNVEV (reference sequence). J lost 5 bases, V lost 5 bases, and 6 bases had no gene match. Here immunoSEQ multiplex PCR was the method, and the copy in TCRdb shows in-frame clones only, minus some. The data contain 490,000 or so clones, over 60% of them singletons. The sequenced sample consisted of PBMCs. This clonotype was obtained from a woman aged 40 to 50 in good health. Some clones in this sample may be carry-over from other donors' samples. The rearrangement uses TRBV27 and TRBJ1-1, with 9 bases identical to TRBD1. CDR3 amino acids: CASSRQGVGTEAFF. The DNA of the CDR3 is TGTGCCAGCAGTAGACAGGGGGTTGGTACTGAAGCTTTCTTT.